The clone carrying this T cell receptor beta chain was seen only a few times. Its antigen remains unidentified. Diagnostic assessment was based on clinical symptoms, serum thyroxine and TRAb, thyroid ultrasound and orbital computed tomography. Fresh peripheral blood, 10 ml, yielded the PBMCs. The CDR3 regions of TCR beta were amplified from RNA transcripts. Researchers ran a first-round RT-PCR on the TCR CDR3 using the HTBI primer set. TCRdb re-derived calls from the multiplex PCR reads in MiXCR, one entry per CDR3 protein. Seen here are more than 600,000 distinct CDR3 sequences, less than 20% observed once, and the top ten hold approximately 8.4%. Per germline, CDR1 SEHNR and CDR2 FQNEAQ (reference sequence). The CDR3 runs to 15 residues. V lost 6 bases and J 0 bases, leaving 11 bases between the germline ends. The data belong to a study of T cells in Graves' hyperthyroidism and ophthalmopathy. General study findings and limits: Most thyroid clonotypes expanded above 0.001 were also detected in blood.

The genes are TRBV7-9 and TRBJ1-4, with D hard to call. The clonotype comes from a young man with Graves' hyperthyroidism. The sequencing input was blood. CDR3 DNA sequence: TGTGCCAGCAGTTCTACGACCGCAACTAATGAAAAACTGTTTTTT. Translated, it gives CASSSTTATNEKLFF. Based on the CDR3 plus reference TRBV7-9 and TRBJ1-4, the full variable domain is DTGVSQNPRHKITKRGQNVTFRCDPISEHNRLYWYRQTLGQGPEFLTYFQNEAQLEKSRLLSDRFSAERPKGSFSTLEIQRTEQGDSAMYLCASSSTTATNEKLFFGSGTQLSVL.